A selection of T cell receptor beta chains follows, all from one sample in a study of cytomegalovirus exposure and HLA in healthy donors. The repertoire was sequenced with immunoSEQ multiplex PCR; TCRdb's copy has only in-frame clones and lacks some. The sample consists of 150,000 to 200,000 clones, 60% to 80% of them appearing once. Sequencing input: PBMCs. The receptor source for this set is a female donor in good health and CMV-seronegative. Both conserved end residues are part of each CDR3. The order of the fields is V gene, CDR3 protein.

>TRBV7-9
CASSSAGLAYEQYF
>TRBV5-6
CASSHGLVGYNEQFF
>TRBV7-9
CASSAPRDRGGIDYGYTF
>TRBV7-2
CASSKPGTQTYEQYF
>TRBV27
CASSLLGQGEQYF
>TRBV2
CASDPGLAGGEQYF
>TRBV9
CASSVPRTSGSFEQFF
>TRBV2
CASSESQQIYEQYF
>TRBV28
CASSPWTGQNTEAFF
>TRBV7-6
CASSLRTAANTGELFF
>TRBV9
CASSDTGDSYNEQFF
>TRBV29-1
CSVSPGFNTEAFF
>TRBV7-3
CASSSGQTDTQYF
>TRBV7-9
CASSLLTSGVYNEQFF
>TRBV4-3
CASSVASHTDTQYF
>TRBV29-1
CSVEGRLMNTEAFF
>TRBV29-1
CSVVGFSGNTIYF
>TRBV19
CASSIDLGLSGANVLTF